This TCR beta chain was retrieved from a study of CD8+ T cells in alopecia areata. Extracted RNA was reverse transcribed into cDNA, the sequencing template. Generated by immunoSEQ multiplex PCR, the TCRdb table keeps only in-frame clones and is missing some. The sample contains 90,000 to 150,000 clones, roughly two thirds of which appear only once. There are 14 residues in the CDR3. With 4 bases removed from V and 3 bases from J, the gap between germline ends came to 10 bases. The germline gives CDR1 MGHRA, CDR2 YSYEKL. The material sequenced was CD4+ T cells sorted from blood. This clonotype was sampled from a human donor in good health. The chain links TRBV4-1 to TRBJ1-3; D is uncertain. In DNA form, the CDR3 reads TGCGCCAGCAGCCTTCGACTTGTTGGAAACACCATATATTTT. This sequence encodes CASSLRLVGNTIYF.